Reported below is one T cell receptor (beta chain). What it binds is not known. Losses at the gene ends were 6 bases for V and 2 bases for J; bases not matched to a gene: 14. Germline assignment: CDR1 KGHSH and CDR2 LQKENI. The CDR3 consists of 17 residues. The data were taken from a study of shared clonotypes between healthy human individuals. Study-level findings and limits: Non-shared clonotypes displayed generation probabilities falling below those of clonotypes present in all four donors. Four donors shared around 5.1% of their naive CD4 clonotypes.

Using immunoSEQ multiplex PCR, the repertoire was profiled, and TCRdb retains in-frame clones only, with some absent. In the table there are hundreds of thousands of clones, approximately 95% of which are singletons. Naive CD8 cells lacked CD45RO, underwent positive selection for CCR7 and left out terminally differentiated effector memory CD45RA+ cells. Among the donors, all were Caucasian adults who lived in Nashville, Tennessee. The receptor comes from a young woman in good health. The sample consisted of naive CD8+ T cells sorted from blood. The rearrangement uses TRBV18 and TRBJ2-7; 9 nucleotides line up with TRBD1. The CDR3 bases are TGTGCCAGCTCGTACCCCATGGGGGACAGGGACCCCTACGAGCAGTACTTC. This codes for CASSYPMGDRDPYEQYF.